Listed below are T cell receptor beta chains from one sample, sequenced in a study of cytomegalovirus exposure and HLA in healthy donors. Here immunoSEQ multiplex PCR was the method, and the copy in TCRdb shows in-frame clones only, minus some. The sample holds roughly 69,000 clones. Sequencing was carried out using PBMCs. The receptors come from a woman between 25 and 40 years old in good health and CMV-seronegative. Both conserved end residues are part of each CDR3. The D gene is left open where the match is weak. Only part of the rows carry a size: once, few, many, or a class if the clone is expanded.

TRBJ2-7	TRBV5-1	NA	NA	CASSLYQGRDEQYF	TGCGCCAGCAGCTTGTACCAGGGTCGCGACGAGCAGTACTTC
TRBJ1-2	TRBV28	NA	TRBD1	CASSLTNPGQLNYGYTF	TGTGCCAGCAGTCTCACCAACCCGGGACAGCTCAACTATGGCTACACCTTC
TRBJ1-1	TRBV7-2	medium-sized	NA	CASSFGGPEAFF	TGTGCCAGCAGCTTTGGAGGGCCTGAAGCTTTCTTT
TRBJ2-1	TRBV6-1	NA	TRBD2	CASRASGGFEQFF	TGTGCCAGCCGGGCTAGCGGGGGGTTTGAGCAGTTCTTC
TRBJ2-3	TRBV11-3	NA	TRBD2	CASSLVLAGGPGTQYF	TGTGCCAGCAGCTTAGTACTAGCGGGGGGGCCAGGTACGCAGTATTTT
TRBJ2-1	TRBV10-1	NA	TRBD2	CASSAFQAGHNEQFF	TGCGCCAGCAGTGCCTTTCAAGCGGGGCACAATGAGCAGTTCTTC
TRBJ1-5	TRBV30	NA	NA	CAWSGGQLSNQPQHF	TGTGCCTGGAGTGGCGGCCAACTTAGCAATCAGCCCCAGCATTTT
TRBJ2-7	TRBV15	NA	TRBD1	CATSRKGTGTYEQYF	TGTGCCACCAGCAGAAAAGGGACAGGGACCTACGAGCAGTACTTC
TRBJ2-7	TRBV4-1	NA	TRBD2	CASSQDRLAGISSYEQYF	TGCGCCAGCAGCCAAGATCGCCTAGCGGGGATTAGCTCCTACGAGCAGTACTTC
TRBJ2-7	TRBV5-6	NA	TRBD2	CASSLSSGLAPYEQYF	TGTGCCAGCAGCTTATCCTCGGGACTAGCCCCCTACGAGCAGTACTTC
TRBJ2-7	TRBV29-1	NA	TRBD1	CSATGTGASYEQYF	TGCAGCGCTACGGGGACAGGGGCCTCCTACGAGCAGTACTTC
TRBJ1-2	TRBV28	NA	TRBD1	CASSLPGQGLSYGYTF	TGTGCCAGCAGTTTACCTGGACAGGGGCTGAGCTATGGCTACACCTTC
TRBJ1-5	TRBV30	NA	NA	CAWRTGAPGQPQHF	TGTGCCTGGAGGACTGGGGCTCCAGGGCAGCCCCAGCATTTT
TRBJ2-7	TRBV7-6	NA	TRBD2	CASSQGLAGLSYEQYF	TGTGCCAGCAGCCAAGGACTAGCGGGGCTCTCCTACGAGCAGTACTTC
TRBJ1-2	TRBV14	NA	TRBD1	CASSQDGAQGLNGYTF	TGTGCCAGCAGCCAAGATGGGGCACAGGGGTTAAATGGCTACACCTTC
TRBJ1-2	TRBV7-9	NA	TRBD1	CASSLAGTGANYGYTF	TGTGCCAGCAGCTTAGCGGGGACAGGGGCTAACTATGGCTACACCTTC
TRBJ1-5	TRBV28	NA	NA	CASSFLGASNQPQHF	TGTGCCAGCAGTTTTTTGGGGGCTAGCAATCAGCCCCAGCATTTT
TRBJ2-2	TRBV19	NA	TRBD2	CASREGGYTGELFF	TGTGCCAGTAGGGAGGGAGGGTACACCGGGGAGCTGTTTTTT
TRBJ2-1	TRBV7-8	NA	TRBD2	CASSLLAGNEQFF	TGTGCCAGCAGCTTACTAGCGGGAAATGAGCAGTTCTTC
TRBJ2-6	TRBV5-1	NA	TRBD2	CASSLNGGGPGANVLTF	TGCGCCAGCAGCTTGAATGGGGGGGGTCCTGGGGCCAACGTCCTGACTTTC
TRBJ1-1	TRBV5-1	NA	NA	CASSLTGSDTEAFF	TGCGCCAGCAGCTTGACAGGGTCGGACACTGAAGCTTTCTTT
TRBJ2-7	TRBV6-5	NA	TRBD1	CASSSGTGVYEQYF	TGTGCCAGCAGCTCCGGGACAGGGGTATACGAGCAGTACTTC
TRBJ2-7	TRBV29-1	NA	NA	CSVTVALGSYEQYF	TGCAGCGTTACGGTTGCCCTCGGCTCCTACGAGCAGTACTTC
TRBJ1-1	TRBV7-2	NA	TRBD1	CASRGGTGLTEAFF	TGTGCCAGCAGGGGAGGGACAGGGCTGACTGAAGCTTTCTTT
TRBJ2-7	TRBV7-9	NA	TRBD2	CASSPPGGVGYEQYF	TGTGCCAGCAGCCCGCCGGGAGGCGTAGGTTACGAGCAGTACTTC
TRBJ2-1	TRBV6-8	NA	TRBD2	CASRRKTSGAYNEQFF	TGTGCCAGCAGACGAAAGACTAGCGGGGCTTACAATGAGCAGTTCTTC
TRBJ2-1	TRBV29-1	NA	TRBD2	CSVGSAGGSYNEQFF	TGCAGCGTGGGGAGTGCGGGGGGATCCTACAATGAGCAGTTCTTC
TRBJ2-5	TRBV18	NA	TRBD2	CASSPTRAGWYQETQYF	TGTGCCAGCTCACCAACCCGAGCGGGGTGGTACCAAGAGACCCAGTACTTC
TRBJ1-1	TRBV18	NA	NA	CASSPQGADTEAFF	TGTGCCAGCTCACCACAGGGAGCCGACACTGAAGCTTTCTTT
TRBJ2-7	TRBV6-5	NA	NA	CASSLAPRGTYEQYF	TGTGCCAGTTCCCTAGCCCCGCGGGGAACCTACGAGCAGTACTTC
TRBJ1-2	TRBV6-5	NA	NA	CASSPERRGYGYTF	TGTGCCAGCAGCCCCGAACGGCGGGGCTATGGCTACACCTTC
TRBJ2-7	TRBV4-2	NA	TRBD2	CASSQDPWGGTSGYEQYF	TGTGCCAGCAGCCAAGATCCTTGGGGCGGGACTAGCGGCTACGAGCAGTACTTC
TRBJ2-7	TRBV5-1	NA	TRBD2	CASSLWRGGPNEQYF	TGCGCCAGCAGCTTGTGGCGCGGGGGGCCCAACGAGCAGTACTTC
TRBJ2-5	TRBV4-1	NA	NA	CASSRGQQETQYF	TGCGCCAGCAGCCGAGGACAGCAAGAGACCCAGTACTTC
TRBJ2-7	TRBV5-5	NA	NA	CASSNRHEQSF	TGTGCCAGCAGCAACAGGCACGAGCAGTCCTTC
TRBJ2-1	TRBV10-3	NA	TRBD2	CAISEGAGGLNEQFF	TGTGCCATCAGTGAGGGAGCGGGGGGGCTGAATGAGCAGTTCTTC
TRBJ1-1	TRBV7-3	NA	TRBD1	CASSLIQGDTEAFF	TGTGCCAGCAGCTTAATCCAGGGGGACACTGAAGCTTTCTTT
TRBJ2-2	TRBV19	NA	NA	CATLTLPRGIMTGELFF	TGTGCCACCTTAACCTTACCCCGCGGGATAATGACCGGGGAGCTGTTTTTT
TRBJ1-6	TRBV6-1	NA	NA	CASKLGAGSPLHF	TGTGCCAGCAAGCTGGGGGCGGGTTCACCCCTCCACTTT
TRBJ2-5	TRBV28	NA	NA	CASSLAGAGETQYF	TGTGCCAGCAGTTTAGCAGGGGCTGGAGAGACCCAGTACTTC
TRBJ1-1	TRBV6-5	NA	NA	CASSHGGTAAF	TGTGCCAGCAGCCACGGGGGGACCGCCGCTTTT
TRBJ2-1	TRBV5-5	NA	TRBD2	CASSFRDYPIEQFF	TGTGCCAGCAGCTTCCGGGACTACCCTATAGAGCAGTTCTTC
TRBJ1-1	TRBV18	NA	TRBD1	CASLPDRGPEDFF	TGTGCCAGCCTCCCGGACAGGGGCCCTGAAGATTTCTTT
TRBJ1-5	TRBV30	NA	NA	CAWSVQSNQPQHF	TGTGCCTGGAGTGTACAGAGCAATCAGCCCCAGCATTTT
TRBJ1-1	TRBV9	NA	TRBD1	CASSVGGTGTEAFF	TGTGCCAGCAGCGTAGGAGGGACAGGGACTGAAGCTTTCTTT
TRBJ2-5	TRBV6-5	NA	TRBD2	CAASQGGMETQYF	TGTGCCGCCAGCCAGGGAGGGATGGAGACCCAGTACTTC
TRBJ1-6	TRBV5-1	NA	TRBD1	CASSNGQGNNSPLHF	TGCGCCAGCAGCAACGGACAGGGAAATAATTCACCCCTCCACTTT
TRBJ2-3	TRBV19	NA	TRBD2	CASSRGLTMSTDTQYF	TGTGCCAGTAGTAGGGGACTAACGATGAGCACAGATACGCAGTATTTT
TRBJ1-1	TRBV27	NA	NA	CASGPPNTEAFF	TGTGCCAGCGGCCCTCCGAACACTGAAGCTTTCTTT
TRBJ1-1	TRBV28	NA	NA	CASSLGERMNTEAFF	TGTGCCAGCAGTTTAGGAGAACGGATGAACACTGAAGCTTTCTTT